The rows below give T cell receptor beta chains drawn from one sample of a study of blood T cell repertoires in COVID-19. Profiling relied on immunoSEQ multiplex PCR, and the TCRdb table lists in-frame clones only, not all of them. This sample has approximately 90,000 clones; approximately 86% occur once, and the top ten carry approximately 1.2%. Source material: peripheral blood. These receptors came from a man older than 75 with active or convalescent COVID-19. The CDR3 runs from the conserved cysteine through the conserved F or W. A D gene is named only where the DNA matches it firmly. Rows may omit the clone size; those that give it use once, few, many or a size class.

V	size	D	J	CDR3	DNA
TRBV5-1	.	TRBD1	TRBJ2-5	CASSLGTGQETQYF	TGCGCCAGCAGCTTGGGGACAGGGCAAGAGACCCAGTACTTC
TRBV5-1	.	.	TRBJ2-7	CASSLAGVSSYEQYF	TGCGCCAGCAGCTTGGCAGGGGTATCCTCCTACGAGCAGTACTTC
TRBV5-1	.	TRBD1	TRBJ2-3	CASSFDPRQGGTDTQYF	TGCGCCAGCAGCTTCGACCCACGACAGGGGGGAACAGATACGCAGTATTTT
TRBV7-2	.	.	TRBJ1-1	CASSLYTEAFF	TGTGCCAGCAGTCTATACACTGAAGCTTTCTTT
TRBV3-1/TRBV3-2	once	.	TRBJ2-2	CASSQIRTGELFF	TGTGCCAGCAGCCAAATCAGGACCGGGGAGCTGTTTTTT
TRBV6-6	.	.	TRBJ1-5	CASSQNRMGTYSNQPQHF	TGTGCCAGCAGTCAAAACAGGATGGGGACATATAGCAATCAGCCCCAGCATTTT
TRBV14	.	TRBD2	TRBJ2-3	CASSQVLAGRGTQYF	TGTGCCAGCAGCCAAGTACTAGCGGGACGCGGTACGCAGTATTTT
TRBV7-2	.	.	TRBJ1-1	CASSLGNRDTLKAFF	TGTGCCAGCAGCTTAGGTAATCGGGACACACTGAAAGCTTTCTTT
TRBV6-5	.	.	TRBJ2-7	CASTLASSFQQYF	TGTGCCAGCACGCTGGCTAGCTCGTTCCAGCAGTACTTC
TRBV3-1/TRBV3-2	.	TRBD1	TRBJ1-1	CASSHPNQGGKAFF	TGTGCCAGCAGCCATCCCAATCAGGGGGGTAAAGCTTTCTTT
TRBV5-6	.	.	TRBJ2-1	CASSRGANEQFF	TGTGCCAGCAGCCGTGGGGCCAATGAGCAGTTCTTC
TRBV18	.	TRBD1	TRBJ1-2	CASSPPTGVKGYTF	TGTGCCAGCTCACCACCGACAGGGGTAAAAGGCTACACCTTC
TRBV19	.	TRBD2	TRBJ2-1	CASSTGLAGGVYNEQFF	TGTGCCAGTAGTACAGGACTAGCGGGAGGGGTCTACAATGAGCAGTTCTTC
TRBV9	.	TRBD1	TRBJ2-5	CASSVSASGQRYQESQYF	TGTGCCAGCAGCGTGTCCGCCTCGGGACAGCGATACCAAGAGTCCCAGTACTTC
TRBV29-1	few	TRBD2	TRBJ2-7	CSVLAGGYEQYF	TGCAGCGTTCTAGCGGGGGGGTACGAGCAGTACTTC
TRBV7-2	.	TRBD1	TRBJ2-7	CASSRRQGGYEQYF	TGTGCCAGCAGCCGTCGACAGGGGGGCTACGAGCAGTACTTC
TRBV9	.	TRBD2	TRBJ2-1	CASSPGTSGLYNEQFF	TGTGCCAGCAGCCCCGGGACTAGCGGGCTGTACAATGAGCAGTTCTTC
TRBV3-1/TRBV3-2	few	TRBD2	TRBJ2-5	CASSQGVSGTGETQYF	TGTGCCAGCAGCCAAGGCGTTAGCGGGACGGGGGAGACCCAGTACTTC
TRBV21-1	.	.	TRBJ2-2	CASSKVTGTAPNTGELFF	TGTGCCAGCAGCAAAGTTACCGGGACAGCCCCGAACACCGGGGAGCTGTTTTTT
TRBV27	.	TRBD2	TRBJ2-5	CASEPTGGGQETQYF	TGTGCCTCTGAGCCGACGGGAGGGGGGCAAGAGACCCAGTACTTC
TRBV18	.	TRBD1	TRBJ1-1	CASSRDRDTEAFF	TGTGCCAGCTCACGTGACAGGGACACTGAAGCTTTCTTT
TRBV7-2	.	.	TRBJ2-7	CASSLWVSQGGHEQYF	TGTGCCAGCAGCTTATGGGTTTCGCAGGGGGGCCACGAGCAGTACTTC